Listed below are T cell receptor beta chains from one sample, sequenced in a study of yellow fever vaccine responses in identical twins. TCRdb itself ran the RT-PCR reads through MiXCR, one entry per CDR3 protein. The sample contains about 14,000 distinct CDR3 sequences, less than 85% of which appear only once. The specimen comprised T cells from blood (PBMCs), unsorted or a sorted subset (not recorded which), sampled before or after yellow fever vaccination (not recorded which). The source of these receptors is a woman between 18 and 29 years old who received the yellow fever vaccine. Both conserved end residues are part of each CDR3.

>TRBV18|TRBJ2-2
CASSPGVFTGELFF
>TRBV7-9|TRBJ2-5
CASTQGNQETQYF
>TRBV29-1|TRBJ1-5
CSVGGQGGTNQPQHF
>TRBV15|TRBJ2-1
CATSRDYQGSDEQFF
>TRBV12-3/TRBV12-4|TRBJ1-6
CASSPGPGTLAHF
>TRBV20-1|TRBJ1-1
CSARPGTSGTEAFF
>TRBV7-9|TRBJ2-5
CASERGAETQYF
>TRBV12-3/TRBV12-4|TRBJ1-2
CARGPRVTGAPSNYGYTF
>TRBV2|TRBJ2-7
CASSAREGAYEQYF
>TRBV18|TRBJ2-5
CASSREGQATQYF
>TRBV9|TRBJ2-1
CASSVTPRTSGNEQFF
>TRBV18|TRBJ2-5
CASSPPAQKETQYF
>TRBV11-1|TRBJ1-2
CASSSRDSFGYTF
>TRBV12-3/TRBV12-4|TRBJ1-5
CASSDRTGAIGQPQHF
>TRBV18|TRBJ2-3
CASSSQGAAGDTQYF